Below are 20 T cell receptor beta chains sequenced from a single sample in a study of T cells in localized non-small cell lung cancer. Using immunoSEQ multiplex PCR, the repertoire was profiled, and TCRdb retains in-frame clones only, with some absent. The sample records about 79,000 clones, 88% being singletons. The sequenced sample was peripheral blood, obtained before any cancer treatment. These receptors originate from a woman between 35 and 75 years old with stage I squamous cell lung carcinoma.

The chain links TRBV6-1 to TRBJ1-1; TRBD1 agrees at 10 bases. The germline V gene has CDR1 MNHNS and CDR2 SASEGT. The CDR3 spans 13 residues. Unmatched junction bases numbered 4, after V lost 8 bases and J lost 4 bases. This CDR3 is CASETGGGTEAFF. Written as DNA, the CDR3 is TGTGCCAGCGAGACAGGGGGCGGCACTGAAGCTTTCTTT.

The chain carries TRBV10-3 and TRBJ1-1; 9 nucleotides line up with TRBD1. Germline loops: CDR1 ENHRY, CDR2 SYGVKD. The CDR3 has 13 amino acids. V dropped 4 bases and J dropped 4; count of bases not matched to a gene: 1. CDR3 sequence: CAISGTGATEAFF. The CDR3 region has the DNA TGTGCCATCAGTGGGACAGGGGCCACTGAAGCTTTCTTT.

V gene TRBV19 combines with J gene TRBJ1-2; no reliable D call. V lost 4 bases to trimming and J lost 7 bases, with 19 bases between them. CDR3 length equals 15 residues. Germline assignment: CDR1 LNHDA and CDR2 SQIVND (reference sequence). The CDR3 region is CASSTNSDARSGYTF. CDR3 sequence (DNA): TGTGCCAGTAGTACCAACTCAGACGCAAGAAGTGGCTACACCTTC. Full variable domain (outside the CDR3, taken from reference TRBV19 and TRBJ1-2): DGGITQSPKYLFRKEGQNVTLSCEQNLNHDAMYWYRQDPGQGLRLIYYSQIVNDFQKGDIAEGYSVSREKKESFPLTVTSAQKNPTAFYLCASSTNSDARSGYTFGSGTRLTVV.

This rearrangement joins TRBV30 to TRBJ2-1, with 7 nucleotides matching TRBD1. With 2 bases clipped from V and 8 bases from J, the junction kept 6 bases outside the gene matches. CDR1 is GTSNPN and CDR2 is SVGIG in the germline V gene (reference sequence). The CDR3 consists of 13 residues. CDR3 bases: TGTGCCTGGAGTCCAGGGGGACCTTATGAGCAGTTCTTC. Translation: CAWSPGGPYEQFF.

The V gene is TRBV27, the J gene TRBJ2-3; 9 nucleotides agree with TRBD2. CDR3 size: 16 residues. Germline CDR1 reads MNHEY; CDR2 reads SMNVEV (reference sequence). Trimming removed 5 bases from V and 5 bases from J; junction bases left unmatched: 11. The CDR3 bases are TGTGCCAGCAGTCTGCGCGGGGGGGCCTTGGGAGATACGCAGTATTTT. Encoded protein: CASSLRGGALGDTQYF.

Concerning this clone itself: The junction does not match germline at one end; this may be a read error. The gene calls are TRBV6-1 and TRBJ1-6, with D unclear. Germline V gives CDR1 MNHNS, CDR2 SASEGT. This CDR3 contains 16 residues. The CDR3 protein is CAGSGQPEAGNSPLHF. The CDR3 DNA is TGTGCCGGCAGTGGCCAACCTGAGGCCGGTAATTCACCCCTCCACTTT.

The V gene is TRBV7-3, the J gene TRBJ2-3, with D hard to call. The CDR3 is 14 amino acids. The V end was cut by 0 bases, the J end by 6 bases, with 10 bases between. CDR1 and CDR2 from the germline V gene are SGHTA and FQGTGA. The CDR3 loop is CASSLTRSGDTQYF. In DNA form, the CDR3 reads TGTGCCAGCAGCTTAACTCGATCTGGGGATACGCAGTATTTT.

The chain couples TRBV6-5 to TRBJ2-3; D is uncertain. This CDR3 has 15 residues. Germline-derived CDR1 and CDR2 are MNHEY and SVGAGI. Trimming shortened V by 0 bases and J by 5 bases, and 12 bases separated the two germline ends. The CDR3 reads CASSYSFTVQDTQYF. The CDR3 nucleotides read TGTGCCAGCAGTTACTCGTTTACGGTACAAGATACGCAGTATTTT.

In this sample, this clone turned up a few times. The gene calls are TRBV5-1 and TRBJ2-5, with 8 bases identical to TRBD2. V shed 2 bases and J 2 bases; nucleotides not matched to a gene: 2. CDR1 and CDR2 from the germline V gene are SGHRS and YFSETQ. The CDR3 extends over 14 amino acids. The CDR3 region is CASSLGTSQETQYF. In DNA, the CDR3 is TGCGCCAGCAGCTTAGGGACTAGTCAAGAGACCCAGTACTTC.

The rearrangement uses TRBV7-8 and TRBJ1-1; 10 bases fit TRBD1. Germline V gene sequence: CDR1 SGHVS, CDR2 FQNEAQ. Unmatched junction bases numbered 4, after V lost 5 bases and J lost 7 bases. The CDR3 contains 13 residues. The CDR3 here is CASSPGQGFEAFF. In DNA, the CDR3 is TGTGCCAGCAGCCCGGGACAGGGGTTTGAAGCTTTCTTT.

The CDR3 DNA sequence: TGTGCCAGTAAGGACTGGGACACTGAAGCTTTCTTT. This gives the protein CASKDWDTEAFF. J is TRBJ1-1 and V is TRBV19; D uncertain. Germline V gene lookup returns CDR1 LNHDA and CDR2 SQIVND (reference sequence). The germline V and J ends were trimmed by 7 bases and 3 bases, with 9 bases remaining between them. This CDR3 has 12 amino acids. Complete variable domain (other parts from reference TRBV19 and TRBJ1-1): DGGITQSPKYLFRKEGQNVTLSCEQNLNHDAMYWYRQDPGQGLRLIYYSQIVNDFQKGDIAEGYSVSREKKESFPLTVTSAQKNPTAFYLCASKDWDTEAFFGQGTRLTVV.

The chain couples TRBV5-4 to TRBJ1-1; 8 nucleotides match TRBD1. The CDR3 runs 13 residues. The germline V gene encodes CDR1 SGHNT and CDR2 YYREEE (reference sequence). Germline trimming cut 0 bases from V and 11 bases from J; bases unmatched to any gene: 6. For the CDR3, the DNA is TGTGCCAGCAGCTTGGGGACAGGGATTAAGGCTTTCTTT. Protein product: CASSLGTGIKAFF.

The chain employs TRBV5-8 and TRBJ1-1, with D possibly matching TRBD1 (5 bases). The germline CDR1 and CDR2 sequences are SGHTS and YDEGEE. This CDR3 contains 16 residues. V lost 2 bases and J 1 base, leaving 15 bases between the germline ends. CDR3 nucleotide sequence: TGTGCCAGCAGCTTTGCAGGGTGGTATCGGAACACTGAAGCTTTCTTT. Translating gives CASSFAGWYRNTEAFF.

The CDR3 coding sequence is TGTGCCAGTAGTGTGGGGACCGAGAATTCACCCCTCCACTTT. Translated: CASSVGTENSPLHF. This chain connects TRBV19 to TRBJ1-6; TRBD1 is a possible D gene (5 bases). With 5 bases removed from V and 7 bases from J, the gap between germline ends came to 12 bases. Germline lookup yields CDR1 LNHDA and CDR2 SQIVND (reference sequence). This CDR3 is built from 14 residues.

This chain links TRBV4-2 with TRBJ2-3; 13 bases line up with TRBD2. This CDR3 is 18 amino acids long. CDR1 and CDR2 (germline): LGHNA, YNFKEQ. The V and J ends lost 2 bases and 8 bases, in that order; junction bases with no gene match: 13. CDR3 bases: TGTGCCAGCAGCCAACAGCCCCTGACTAGCGGGGGGCGAGGTACGCAGTATTTT. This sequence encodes CASSQQPLTSGGRGTQYF.

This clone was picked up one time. The CDR3 DNA is TGTGCCAGCACCCGGAGGGGGAATGGCTACACCTTC. It is translated as CASTRRGNGYTF. V usage is TRBV6-6 and J usage is TRBJ1-2, with a tentative D call TRBD1 (6 bases). This CDR3 spans 12 amino acids. Deletions cut 7 bases from V and 6 bases from J, with 12 bases between. Looked up from germline, CDR1 is MNHNY and CDR2 is SVGAGI (reference sequence).

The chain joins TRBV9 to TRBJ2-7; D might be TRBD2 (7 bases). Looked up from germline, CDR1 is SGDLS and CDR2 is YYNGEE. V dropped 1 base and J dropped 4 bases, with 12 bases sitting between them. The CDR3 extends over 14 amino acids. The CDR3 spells CASSVSGGEYEQYF. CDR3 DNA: TGTGCCAGCAGCGTATCGGGGGGCGAGTACGAGCAGTACTTC.

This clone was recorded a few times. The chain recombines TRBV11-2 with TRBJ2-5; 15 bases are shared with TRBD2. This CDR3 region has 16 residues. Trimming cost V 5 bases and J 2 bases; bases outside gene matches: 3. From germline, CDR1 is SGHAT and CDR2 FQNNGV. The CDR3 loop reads CASSPGLAGGQETQYF. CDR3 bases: TGTGCCAGCAGCCCTGGACTAGCGGGGGGGCAAGAGACCCAGTACTTC.

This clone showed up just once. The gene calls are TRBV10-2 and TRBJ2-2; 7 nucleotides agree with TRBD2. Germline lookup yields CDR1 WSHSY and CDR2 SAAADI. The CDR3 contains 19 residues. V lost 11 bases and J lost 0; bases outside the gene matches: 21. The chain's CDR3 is CAGTAGGSSSFANTGELFF. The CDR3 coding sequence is TGCGCCGGAACAGCCGGGGGGTCCTCATCGTTCGCGAACACCGGGGAGCTGTTTTTT.

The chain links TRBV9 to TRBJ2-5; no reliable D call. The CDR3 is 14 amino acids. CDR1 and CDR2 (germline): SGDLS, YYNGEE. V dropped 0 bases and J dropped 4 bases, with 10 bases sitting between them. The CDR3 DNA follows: TGTGCCAGCAGCGTAGGGGTCGTAGGAGAGACCCAGTACTTC. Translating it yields CASSVGVVGETQYF.